This TCR beta chain emerged from a study of blood T cells in healthy people across ages (dated by TCRdb to 2014 to 2015). At the level of the whole study: In model experiments, roughly one uniquely barcoded TCR beta cDNA molecule per two T cells was captured by template switching. The study measured age-related changes in TCR beta repertoire diversity using deep sequencing normalized with unique cDNA molecular identifiers. To avoid experimental bias, donors of different ages were randomly spread across the sequencing lanes. Donors were grouped into four age groups: young (average roughly 17 years), middle-aged (under 40), aged (around 56) and long-lived (approximately 75). Using the same blood draw, the study looked at two additional independent replicas of 1 million unique cDNA reads for two donors, one aged 18 to 29 and the other aged 80 or older.

Systemically healthy Caucasian individuals from Russia, some 38 in total and aged about 6 to 100 years, were included as donors. Each donor gave roughly 9.5 milliliters of peripheral blood, collected into EDTA-treated Vacutainer tubes. Ficoll-Paque density-gradient centrifugation was used to isolate PBMCs, with at least 7 million obtained per sample. Trizol reagent was used to extract total RNA from the PBMCs, yielding at least 5 micrograms per sample. Naive CD45RAhigh/CD27high T cell percentages were measured by flow cytometry on a PBMC aliquot from every donor. This clonotype was seen more than once but under ten times. Its specific antigen is unknown. The input lacks base qualities; no much larger clone sits a single base away. What the authors observed across the whole study: Bulk unsorted PBMC profiling prevented conclusive comparison of naive and antigen-experienced compartments. Compared with the aged group, the long-lived group had more naive CD4+ T cells, fewer expanded clones and increased TCR diversity, a pattern suggesting age selection. Because the CMV infection status of the donors was unknown, age-related changes in expanded clonotypes may potentially have been confounded. Observed TCR beta diversity per million T cells fell roughly linearly with age, and a significant reduction was already apparent by age roughly 40. Estimates of total diversity from one million sequenced T cells were regarded as lower bounds and underestimates. Observed TCR beta diversity correlated strongly with the percentage of naive T cells measured by flow cytometry.

Library preparation used 5' RACE. TCRdb shows the sequencer as Illumina HiSeq 2500. A second PCR of 7 to 11 cycles was performed with a sample-barcoded 5' primer and a J-beta primer mix. Each TCR beta cDNA molecule received a unique molecular identifier from a template-switch 5' adaptor carrying 12 random nucleotides. Each sample yielded at least 2.5 million CDR3-containing paired-end reads. First-strand cDNA synthesis was performed from all RNA using the Mint cDNA synthesis kit, with priming by a TRBC-specific oligonucleotide. After uracil-DNA glycosylase treatment, a first 18-cycle PCR used universal primers M1SS and BC2_uni_R on all cDNA. Processing in the source paper ran as follows. Normalization of each sample was performed by random selection of 1 million high-quality reads, each carrying a distinct molecular identifier. Instead of being binned into consensus sequences, reads that shared molecular identifiers were thrown out. MiTCR, run with a Q25 quality threshold and the strictest error-elimination algorithm, handled CDR3 identification, clonotype clustering and error correction. Lower-bound total TCR beta diversity was estimated with a nonparametric unseen species model using Euler transformation. Clones were called with MiXCR by TCRdb after fastp trimmed the public reads at Q25, and only in-frame beta chains were retained. Rows are unified per CDR3 protein, each entry keeping the most common DNA and genes. The V and J calls were determined by TCRdb, not by the authors. The sample table lists some 1.1 million distinct CDR3 sequences, around two fifths of them with a count of one. About an eighth of the sample rests with the top ten.

At the junction V is shortened by 4 bases and J by 6 bases, with 20 bases in between. CDR1 and CDR2 are drawn from the germline V gene: MNHEY, SVGEGT. From its cysteine to its phenylalanine, the CDR3 spans 16 amino acids. The retained sequence is limited to the CDR3, 48 bases, with the frame set at the first base. The V and J segments used are TRBV6-2 or TRBV6-3 and TRBJ2-3; the D gene lacks a confident call. The sequence was collected from a man aged 18-30 years in good health. Input material: blood. The CDR3 is CASSSYLTDVGDTQYF. The sequenced DNA is TGTGCCAGCAGTTCCTACCTAACGGATGTGGGCGATACGCAGTATTTT.